The clone carrying this TCR beta chain came up a few times. What it binds is not known. For TCR beta, libraries came from quantitative 5'-RACE with molecular barcodes. TCRdb fed the 5' RACE reads into MiXCR, producing one record per CDR3 protein. The sample contains about 120,000 distinct CDR3 sequences, about an eighth of which appear only once. These data originate in a study of CD8 T cells in ankylosing spondylitis. Study outcomes and limitations: Disease-linked clones reportedly concentrated significantly in matched ankylosing spondylitis synovial fluid. Existing reports had already noted some motif variants in reactive arthritis synovial fluid and blood. One TCR beta motif, made up of roughly 8 highly homologous variants, appeared characteristic of ankylosing spondylitis blood.

This CDR3 has 16 residues. CDR1 LGHNA and CDR2 YNFKEQ come from the germline V gene. Trimming pared 0 bases from V and 5 bases from J, leaving 17 bases between. Source material: blood, either unsorted or a sorted T cell fraction (not recorded which). The TCR sequence derives from a female donor with ankylosing spondylitis or in good health (not recorded which). The V call is TRBV4-2, the J call TRBJ2-7; D is possibly TRBD2 (6 bases). This chain's CDR3 is CASSQDWSGEGNEQYF. CDR3 sequence (DNA): TGTGCCAGCAGCCAAGATTGGTCGGGAGAAGGGAACGAGCAGTACTTC.